The 20 T cell receptor beta chains below all came from one sample that was sequenced in a study of shared clonotypes between healthy human individuals. The assay was immunoSEQ multiplex PCR, and TCRdb's table has in-frame clones only and misses some. The sample lists 400,000 or so clones, 95% to 97% occurring once. Material for sequencing was memory CD8+ T cells sorted from blood. Subset specified: CD45RO+ cells pooled with CCR7-negative TemRA cells. The receptor set was obtained from a man aged 25 to 40 in good health.

J is TRBJ2-3 and V is TRBV5-1; D may be TRBD2 (6 bases). Germline CDR1 is SGHRS and CDR2 is YFSETQ. V lost 0 bases to trimming and J lost 2 bases, with 16 bases between them. This CDR3 is built from 17 residues. CDR3 coding DNA: TGCGCCAGCAGCTTGGCCCAGGGAGGACCACTCACAGATACGCAGTATTTT. The encoded protein is CASSLAQGGPLTDTQYF.

V is TRBV5-1 and J is TRBJ2-5; D unclear. The V end was cut by 2 bases, the J end by 9 bases, with 17 bases between. This CDR3 spans 14 amino acids. Germline lookup yields CDR1 SGHRS and CDR2 YFSETQ. The CDR3 loop reads CASSLLDGAFPQYF. As DNA, the CDR3 is TGCGCCAGCAGCTTATTGGACGGAGCCTTTCCCCAGTACTTC.

The chain employs TRBV2 and TRBJ2-2; 8 nucleotides agree with TRBD2. CDR1 is SNHLY and CDR2 is FYNNEI in the germline V gene. The CDR3 runs 14 residues. With V trimmed by 8 bases and J by 1 base, 3 bases remained unmatched. CDR3 bases: TGTGCCAGCCGGACTAGCAGGAACACCGGGGAGCTGTTTTTT. Amino acid sequence: CASRTSRNTGELFF.

The chain joins TRBV7-8 to TRBJ2-7; D gene ambiguous. With 4 bases removed from V and 0 bases from J, the gap between germline ends came to 4 bases. This CDR3 spans 12 amino acids. Germline-derived CDR1 and CDR2 are SGHVS and FQNEAQ. The CDR3 loop is CASSSPSYEQYF. The CDR3 region has the DNA TGTGCCAGCAGCTCCCCCTCCTACGAGCAGTACTTC.

J is TRBJ1-2 and V is TRBV29-1, with D possibly being TRBD1 (6 bases). Deletions cut 2 bases from V and 4 bases from J, with 8 bases between. The CDR3 runs 12 residues. CDR1 and CDR2 (germline): SQVTM, ANQGSEA. The DNA of the CDR3 is TGCAGCGTTGAAACAGGGCGCTATGGCTACACCTTC. It translates to CSVETGRYGYTF. The entire variable domain, with the rest obtained from reference TRBV29-1 and TRBJ1-2, is as follows: SAVISQKPSRDICQRGTSLTIQCQVDSQVTMMFWYRQQPGQSLTLIATANQGSEATYESGFVIDKFPISRPNLTFSTLTVSNMSPEDSSIYLCSVETGRYGYTFGSGTRLTVV.

The V gene is TRBV10-3, the J gene TRBJ2-2; 7 bases are a match to TRBD1. The length of the CDR3 is 12 residues. In germline, CDR1 is ENHRY, CDR2 SYGVKD. The V segment lost 5 bases and the J segment 6 bases; nucleotides outside the gene matches: 0. CDR3 region: CAISTGAGELFF. CDR3 nucleotides: TGTGCCATCAGTACAGGGGCCGGGGAGCTGTTTTTT.

The chain recombines TRBV12-5 with TRBJ2-7; either TRBD1 or TRBD2 may fit D (5 bases each). Between the trimmed V and J ends, which lost 0 bases and 9 bases, there was a span of 21 bases. CDR1 LGHNT and CDR2 FRNRAP come from the germline V gene. This CDR3 is 16 amino acids long. CDR3 nucleotides: TGTGCTAGTGGTTTGGTACTTTTGGGGACCCTCTCCGGGCAGTACTTC. Translated, it gives CASGLVLLGTLSGQYF.

This chain joins TRBV19 and TRBJ1-1; 10 bases agree with TRBD1. This CDR3 comprises 15 residues. Looked up from germline, CDR1 is LNHDA and CDR2 is SQIVND (reference sequence). The junction had 7 bases not matched to a gene; V was cut back by 5 bases and J by 4 bases. The CDR3 reads CASSPPRTGGTEAFF. The CDR3 DNA follows: TGTGCCAGTAGTCCCCCTCGGACAGGGGGCACTGAAGCTTTCTTT.

This chain connects TRBV25-1 to TRBJ1-1, with 7 bases that match TRBD1. The CDR3 covers 12 residues. Germline CDR1 reads MGHDK; CDR2 reads SYGVNS. With 3 bases clipped from V and 10 bases from J, the junction kept 5 bases outside the gene matches. CDR3 amino acids: CASSDLAGGAFF. The CDR3 bases are TGTGCCAGCAGTGATTTGGCAGGGGGAGCTTTCTTT.

The chain is built from TRBV10-3 and TRBJ1-1; a possible D gene is TRBD1 (5 bases). V lost 7 bases and J lost 2, with 14 bases in between. In germline, CDR1 is ENHRY, CDR2 SYGVKD. The CDR3 totals 14 residues. Written as DNA, the CDR3 is TGTGCCATCACTCAGGGACCTTCAAACACTGAAGCTTTCTTT. Its protein product is CAITQGPSNTEAFF.

The gene calls are TRBV4-1 and TRBJ2-4; tentatively, D is TRBD1 (5 bases). Germline V gene data show CDR1 as MGHRA and CDR2 as YSYEKL. This CDR3 contains 15 residues. Trimming cost V 1 base and J 0 bases, with 7 bases left between them. As DNA, the CDR3 is TGCGCCAGCAGCCAAGCGGACATAGCCAAAAACATTCAGTACTTC. Its translation is CASSQADIAKNIQYF.

This clone was seen just once. The chain has TRBV10-3 and TRBJ1-2, with TRBD1 identical over 9 bases. The CDR3 consists of 14 residues. V was clipped by 4 bases and J by 2 bases; unmatched bases: 2. Germline V lookup: CDR1 ENHRY, CDR2 SYGVKD. The CDR3 DNA is TGTGCCATCAGTGGGACAGGGGCCAACTATGGCTACACCTTC. This translates into CAISGTGANYGYTF.

The chain carries TRBV20-1 and TRBJ2-3; D is unclear. The germline CDR1 and CDR2 sequences are DFQATT and SNEGSKA (reference sequence). The CDR3 length is 11 residues. V lost 8 bases and J lost 0, with 6 bases in between. Written as DNA, the CDR3 is TGCAGTTCGTCTAGCACAGATACGCAGTATTTT. The encoded protein is CSSSSTDTQYF.

Written as DNA, the CDR3 is TGTGCCAGCAGCCTCCCACAGACTAACTATGGCTACACCTTC. Translating gives CASSLPQTNYGYTF. This chain uses TRBV5-5 with TRBJ1-2, with D uncertain. The CDR3 has 14 amino acids. Germline loops: CDR1 SGHKS, CDR2 YYEKEE (reference sequence). Trimming removed 4 bases from V and 0 bases from J, with 10 bases in between.

This chain links TRBV5-1 with TRBJ2-1, with no clear D. CDR1 is SGHRS and CDR2 is YFSETQ in the germline V gene. Trimming shortened V by 0 bases and J by 0 bases, and 10 bases separated the two germline ends. CDR3 size: 16 residues. The CDR3 region has the DNA TGCGCCAGCAGCTTGGCGACAATCCCCTCCTACAATGAGCAGTTCTTC. This codes for CASSLATIPSYNEQFF.

The chain has TRBV4-2 and TRBJ2-5; 12 bases align to TRBD2. The V segment lost 0 bases and the J segment 4 bases; nucleotides outside the gene matches: 0. The CDR3 sequence is 15 residues long. Germline V gives CDR1 LGHNA, CDR2 YNFKEQ. The CDR3 here is CASSQETSGRETQYF. In DNA form, the CDR3 reads TGTGCCAGCAGCCAAGAGACTAGCGGGAGAGAGACCCAGTACTTC.

The CDR3 DNA is TGTGCCAGCAGCCAGAGGGTCGCGCGGGAGTTTTCGGATACGCAGTATTTT. Amino acids: CASSQRVAREFSDTQYF. This chain links TRBV14 with TRBJ2-3; 7 bases agree with TRBD2. The CDR3 is 17 amino acids. Germline loops: CDR1 SGHDN, CDR2 FVKESK. V was clipped by 3 bases and J by 6 bases; unmatched bases: 15.

The chain couples TRBV2 to TRBJ2-3; D remains ambiguous. The CDR3 length is 11 residues. Germline CDR1 reads SNHLY; CDR2 reads FYNNEI. Trimming took off 2 bases at V and 5 bases at J, with 2 bases between the two ends. CDR3: CASSEIDTQYF. The CDR3 bases are TGTGCCAGCAGTGAAATAGATACGCAGTATTTT.

This clone was observed a single time. The chain joins TRBV5-4 to TRBJ1-2, with 7 bases that match TRBD1. CDR3 length: 16 amino acids. V lost 4 bases to trimming and J lost 2 bases; unmatched junction nucleotides: 11. Germline V gene data show CDR1 as SGHNT and CDR2 as YYREEE (reference sequence). CDR3 DNA: TGTGCCAGCAGCAGCGGGGCGGTAGGGGGCAACTATGGCTACACCTTC. The encoded protein is CASSSGAVGGNYGYTF.

The V gene is TRBV28, the J gene TRBJ2-7, with TRBD2 matching 9 bases. From germline, CDR1 is MDHEN and CDR2 SYDVKM. This CDR3 region has 15 residues. V lost 0 bases to trimming and J lost 5 bases; unmatched junction nucleotides: 5. The CDR3 DNA is TGTGCCAGCAGTTTATGGGCGGGAGGGCCACACGAGCAGTACTTC. This encodes CASSLWAGGPHEQYF. Together with reference TRBV28 and TRBJ2-7, the CDR3 gives the full variable domain: DVKVTQSSRYLVKRTGEKVFLECVQDMDHENMFWYRQDPGLGLRLIYFSYDVKMKEKGDIPEGYSVSREKKERFSLILESASTNQTSMYLCASSLWAGGPHEQYFGPGTRLTVT.